The 28 T cell receptor beta chains reported below all come from one sample, sequenced in a study of T cells after yellow fever vaccination. MiXCR was run by TCRdb on the 5' RACE reads, yielding one entry per CDR3 protein. The sample comprises 500,000 to 650,000 distinct CDR3 sequences, approximately 16% of which are singletons, and around 16% rests with the top ten. The source material was PBMCs, sampled around 5 days after the first yellow fever vaccination. All receptors come from a man aged 18 to 35 who received the YFV17D yellow fever vaccine.

This clonotype has ten or more counts. The chain couples TRBV5-1 to TRBJ2-5, with a weak D call TRBD1 (5 bases). The germline V gene encodes CDR1 SGHRS and CDR2 YFSETQ. The CDR3 has 14 amino acids. V was shortened by 5 bases and J by 1 base, with 12 bases between the two germline ends. In DNA form, the CDR3 reads TGCGCCAGCAGTCAACGGACAAGCCAAGAGACCCAGTACTTC. It yields the protein CASSQRTSQETQYF.

This clonotype was seen many times. At one of its ends the junction is not consistent with the germline gene, which may arise from a read error. The rearrangement uses TRBV7-7 and TRBJ2-3, with D perhaps TRBD1 (5 bases). Germline CDR1 is SSHAT and CDR2 is FNYEAQ (reference sequence). The CDR3 length is 14 residues. In DNA form, the CDR3 reads TGTGCTAGCAGCTTAGGAAGGGGCGCAGATACGCAGTATTTT. It yields the protein CASSLGRGADTQYF.

This rearrangement joins TRBV7-2 to TRBJ2-5; D ambiguous. The germline V and J ends were trimmed by 4 bases and 7 bases, with 10 bases remaining between them. There are 12 residues in the CDR3. The germline gives CDR1 SGHTA, CDR2 FQGNSA. CDR3 sequence: CASSSNSGTQYF. In nucleotides, the CDR3 is TGTGCCAGCAGCTCCAACTCCGGGACCCAGTACTTC. Filled out from reference TRBV7-2 and TRBJ2-5, the complete variable domain reads GAGVSQSPSNKVTEKGKDVELRCDPISGHTALYWYRQSLGQGLEFLIYFQGNSAPDKSGLPSDRFSAERTGGSVSTLTIQRTQQEDSAVYLCASSSNSGTQYFGPGTRLLVL.

This clonotype appeared a few times. V usage is TRBV7-2 and J usage is TRBJ2-2; 8 nucleotides line up with TRBD1. Trimming removed 2 bases from V and 7 bases from J; junction bases left unmatched: 9. CDR1 is SGHTA and CDR2 is FQGNSA in the germline V gene. The CDR3 length is 16 residues. The CDR3 is CASSLSGGIEFGELFF. DNA for the CDR3: TGTGCCAGCAGCTTATCAGGGGGCATTGAATTCGGGGAGCTGTTTTTT.

The chain recombines TRBV20-1 with TRBJ1-4; 8 bases fit TRBD1. The CDR3 runs 14 residues. Unmatched junction bases numbered 3, after V lost 2 bases and J lost 4 bases. CDR1 is DFQATT, CDR2 SNEGSKA, per germline (reference sequence). CDR3 loop: CSARRDRNNEKLFF. The CDR3 DNA is TGCAGTGCTAGACGGGACAGGAATAATGAAAAACTGTTTTTT.

A single count supports this clonotype. CDR3: CASSLGQIETQYF. The DNA of the CDR3 is TGTGCCAGCAGCTTAGGGCAGATAGAGACCCAGTACTTC. The chain recombines TRBV11-2 with TRBJ2-5; no clear D. The CDR3 is 13 amino acids. With 1 base removed from V and 4 bases from J, the gap between germline ends came to 7 bases. Looked up from germline, CDR1 is SGHAT and CDR2 is FQNNGV.

The chain carries TRBV6-1 and TRBJ2-5, with a tentative D call TRBD2 (6 bases). This CDR3 has 14 residues. CDR1 and CDR2 from the germline V gene are MNHNS and SASEGT. Trimming removed 6 bases at V and 3 bases at J, with 14 bases between. The chain's CDR3 is CASRPGTDKETQYF. CDR3 coding DNA: TGTGCCAGCAGGCCTGGGACTGACAAAGAGACCCAGTACTTC.

This clonotype was seen ten or more times. DNA of the CDR3: TGTGCCAGCAGCCAAGAGGGAACCACCGGGGAGCTGTTTTTT. It encodes CASSQEGTTGELFF. The V and J genes are TRBV3-1 and TRBJ2-2; D ambiguous. The CDR3 has 14 amino acids. Germline V gene data show CDR1 as LGHDT and CDR2 as YNNKEL (reference sequence). V lost 0 bases and J 4 bases, leaving 6 bases between the germline ends.

This clonotype was observed a handful of times. The chain employs TRBV7-8 and TRBJ2-3; D unresolved. From germline, CDR1 is SGHVS and CDR2 FQNEAQ. Between the trimmed V and J ends, which lost 0 bases and 2 bases, there was a span of 6 bases. This CDR3 comprises 14 residues. The chain's CDR3 is CASSLAFFTDTQYF. The CDR3 coding sequence is TGTGCCAGCAGCTTAGCCTTTTTCACAGATACGCAGTATTTT.

This clonotype was detected only a few times. CDR3 residues: CATSKIQGWEQFF. The CDR3 DNA is TGTGCCACCAGCAAAATACAGGGTTGGGAGCAGTTCTTC. The chain is built from TRBV15 and TRBJ2-1, with D perhaps matching TRBD1 (6 bases). Deletions cut 4 bases from V and 10 bases from J, with 14 bases between. Germline values: CDR1 LNHNV, CDR2 YYDKDF (reference sequence). There are 13 residues in the CDR3.

In this sample, this clonotype turned up many times. The V call is TRBV15, the J call TRBJ2-5; perhaps D is TRBD1 or TRBD2 (5 bases each). V gave up 0 bases and J gave up 4 bases, with 18 bases separating them. Germline CDR1 is LNHNV and CDR2 is YYDKDF (reference sequence). The CDR3 spans 17 residues. The DNA of the CDR3 is TGTGCCACCAGCAGAGATCTCCGGGACCCGAGAGGAGAGACCCAGTACTTC. Amino acid sequence: CATSRDLRDPRGETQYF.

This clonotype was seen only a few times. This chain joins TRBV10-3 and TRBJ1-1; no clear D gene. Germline V gene sequence: CDR1 ENHRY, CDR2 SYGVKD. This CDR3 is 12 amino acids long. V shed 4 bases and J shed 1 base, with 4 bases lying between them. The CDR3 spells CAISVSNTEAFF. The CDR3 DNA sequence: TGTGCCATCAGTGTCTCGAACACTGAAGCTTTCTTT.

The table lists this clonotype with a few counts. The V call is TRBV29-1, the J call TRBJ2-7; D unresolved. The ends were cut back, 6 bases at V and 0 bases at J, with 12 bases in the middle. The CDR3 length is 13 residues. The V gene's germline CDR1 is SQVTM and CDR2 ANQGSEA. DNA for the CDR3: TGCAGCGTCGAGCTACTGGACTCCTACGAGCAGTACTTC. This sequence encodes CSVELLDSYEQYF.

The chain carries TRBV29-1 and TRBJ1-2; 8 nucleotides agree with TRBD1. CDR1 and CDR2 from the germline V gene are SQVTM and ANQGSEA. This CDR3 has 12 amino acids. After removal of 8 bases from V and 6 bases from J, the junction contained 8 bases not matched to a gene. The CDR3 nucleotides are TGCAGCACCATGACAGGGGTCAATGGCTACACCTTC. Encoded protein: CSTMTGVNGYTF.

A remark on this clonotype: This sequence may be a read error, since a much larger clone differs from it by one base. The chain joins TRBV7-2 to TRBJ1-1; TRBD1 is a possible D gene (6 bases). V gave up 3 bases and J gave up 3 bases, with 11 bases separating them. The CDR3 consists of 14 residues. Germline CDR1 reads SGHTA; CDR2 reads FQGNSA. The CDR3 sequence: CASSFDRQDTEAFF. The CDR3, as DNA: TGTGCCAGCAGCTTCGACAGACAGGACACTGAAGCTTTCTTT.

The gene calls are TRBV2 and TRBJ2-1; 8 nucleotides line up with TRBD2. V was clipped by 9 bases and J by 4 bases; unmatched bases: 17. The CDR3 runs 17 residues. From germline, CDR1 is SNHLY and CDR2 FYNNEI. CDR3: CARRPRPGLDEYNEQFF. In nucleotides, the CDR3 is TGTGCCAGAAGACCGAGACCGGGACTAGACGAATACAATGAGCAGTTCTTC. The full variable domain, with the rest looked up from reference TRBV2 and TRBJ2-1, is EPEVTQTPSHQVTQMGQEVILRCVPISNHLYFYWYRQILGQKVEFLVSFYNNEISEKSEIFDDQFSVERPDGSNFTLKIRSTKLEDSAMYFCARRPRPGLDEYNEQFFGPGTRLTVL.

The gene calls are TRBV5-1 and TRBJ2-3; 12 nucleotides align to TRBD2. V gave up 1 base and J gave up 4 bases; unmatched junction bases: 4. The CDR3 has 16 residues. Per germline, CDR1 SGHRS and CDR2 YFSETQ. For the CDR3, the DNA is TGCGCCAGCAGCTTGACCCCTAGCGGGGGGGCAGATACGCAGTATTTT. It yields the protein CASSLTPSGGADTQYF.

This chain connects TRBV7-2 to TRBJ2-6; D is uncertain. V was clipped by 5 bases and J by 0 bases, with 11 bases between them. Germline CDR1 is SGHTA and CDR2 is FQGNSA. The length of the CDR3 is 16 residues. CDR3 sequence: CASSPFSLSGANVLTF. Here the CDR3 DNA reads TGTGCCAGCAGCCCTTTTAGCCTCTCTGGGGCCAACGTCCTGACTTTC.

Only a few counts were recorded for this clonotype. The chain uses TRBV9 and TRBJ2-2; 8 bases are a match to TRBD2. The CDR3 is made up of 15 amino acids. Germline CDR1 is SGDLS and CDR2 is YYNGEE. After removal of 5 bases from V and 4 bases from J, the junction contained 7 bases not matched to a gene. The CDR3 DNA is TGTGCCAGCAGTGGCTACGGGGGGGCCACCGGGGAGCTGTTTTTT. Translation gives CASSGYGGATGELFF.

This clonotype showed up just a few times. This chain links TRBV3-1 with TRBJ1-1; tentative D call: TRBD1 (5 bases). The V end was cut by 2 bases, the J end by 4 bases, with 11 bases between. This CDR3 is 14 amino acids long. Germline V CDR1 and CDR2: LGHDT, YNNKEL (reference sequence). CDR3 in amino acids: CASSQSSGGTEAFF. Written as DNA, the CDR3 is TGTGCCAGCAGCCAATCCTCCGGGGGCACTGAAGCTTTCTTT.

The chain couples TRBV7-2 to TRBJ2-2; D not resolved. Trimming removed 5 bases from V and 0 bases from J, with 10 bases in between. This CDR3 region has 15 residues. Germline CDR1 SGHTA, CDR2 FQGNSA. CDR3 nucleotides: TGTGCCAGCAGCGTACAGAGTTCGAACACCGGGGAGCTGTTTTTT. This encodes CASSVQSSNTGELFF.

This chain uses TRBV20-1 with TRBJ2-7; D call uncertain. CDR3 length: 13 residues. Trimming left V 2 bases short and J 3 bases short, with 11 bases between. Germline CDR1 and CDR2: DFQATT and SNEGSKA (reference sequence). The CDR3 DNA reads TGCAGTGCTAGAAACCCGTCTTTCTACGAGCAGTACTTC. Its translation: CSARNPSFYEQYF.

The chain couples TRBV19 to TRBJ1-2; TRBD1 matches 8 bases. V trimming: 3 bases; J trimming: 8 bases; junction bases outside the gene matches: 5. The CDR3 covers 13 residues. Germline V lookup: CDR1 LNHDA, CDR2 SQIVND (reference sequence). Here the CDR3 DNA reads TGTGCCAGTAGTATCAGGACAGGGAACGGCTACACCTTC. Residues: CASSIRTGNGYTF.

This clonotype was seen a handful of times. V usage is TRBV7-8 and J usage is TRBJ2-5, with TRBD1 matching 7 bases. The CDR3 runs to 15 residues. The V segment lost 5 bases and the J segment 7 bases; nucleotides outside the gene matches: 13. Germline lookup yields CDR1 SGHVS and CDR2 FQNEAQ. The CDR3 sequence: CASSTQQGHPGTQYF. The DNA of the CDR3 is TGTGCCAGCAGCACGCAACAGGGGCACCCCGGGACCCAGTACTTC.

This clonotype came up a few times. V and J are TRBV9 and TRBJ2-7, with 12 nucleotides matching TRBD1. The CDR3 sequence is 16 residues long. CDR1 SGDLS and CDR2 YYNGEE come from the germline V gene. V lost 4 bases, J lost 7 bases, and 12 bases stayed unmatched. The CDR3 is CASSPTAGTGGVEQYF. For the CDR3, the DNA is TGTGCCAGCAGCCCAACCGCCGGGACAGGGGGCGTTGAGCAGTACTTC.

This clonotype came up many times. J is TRBJ2-7 and V is TRBV6-2 or TRBV6-3; perhaps TRBD1 as D (5 bases). The V and J ends lost 6 bases and 4 bases respectively, with 13 bases between them. Germline V CDR1 and CDR2: MNHEY, SVGEGT. The CDR3 spans 13 residues. The CDR3 nucleotides are TGTGCCAGCAGCGACGGACATAAGTACGAGCAGTACGTC. Its protein product is CASSDGHKYEQYV.

The rearrangement joins TRBV5-1 to TRBJ2-3; tentative D call: TRBD1 (7 bases). Germline V gene data show CDR1 as SGHRS and CDR2 as YFSETQ. The CDR3 spans 13 residues. V shed 6 bases and J shed 3 bases, with 11 bases lying between them. The CDR3 bases are TGCGCCAGCATGCAGGGGGGTACAGATACGCAGTATTTT. It yields the protein CASMQGGTDTQYF.

The genes are TRBV5-1 and TRBJ2-7; maybe TRBD1 (5 bases). The CDR3 is 14 amino acids. Trimming left V 3 bases short and J 2 bases short, with 12 bases between. The V gene's germline CDR1 is SGHRS and CDR2 YFSETQ. The CDR3 loop reads CASSYSGSAYEQYF. CDR3 sequence (DNA): TGCGCCAGCAGCTACTCAGGGTCCGCCTACGAGCAGTACTTC.